The clone carrying this TCR beta chain was counted only a few times. What it binds is not known. The data originate from a study of T-cell memory formation after mild COVID-19. In the study overall: Clusters were largely donor specific.

Amplification by 5'RACE using constant-segment primers produced TCR alpha and TCR beta cDNA libraries that carried sample barcodes and UMIs. From the 5' RACE reads, TCRdb called clonotypes with MiXCR, one entry per CDR3 protein. This sample has tens of thousands of distinct CDR3 sequences, with over 20% found just once. Study outcomes and limitations: Contracting CD4+ clones lay largely in CM and EM, with CD8+ ones residing in EMRA. Prior to infection, memory already included some responding clones, suggesting cross-reactive memory joined.

CDR3 length equals 14 residues. Germline-derived CDR1 and CDR2 are MNHEY and SMNVEV (reference sequence). Trimming removed 0 bases from V and 4 bases from J; junction bases left unmatched: 1. V is TRBV27 and J is TRBJ1-2; 8 bases are a match to TRBD1. The clonotype comes from an adult who had mild COVID-19 (a few samples of this study predate the infection). Cell type and time point are not known. The sample was PBMCs or a T cell subset sorted from them (not recorded which). In DNA form, the CDR3 reads TGTGCCAGCAGTTTATCCGACAGGGGCTATGGCTACACCTTC. Protein sequence: CASSLSDRGYGYTF.